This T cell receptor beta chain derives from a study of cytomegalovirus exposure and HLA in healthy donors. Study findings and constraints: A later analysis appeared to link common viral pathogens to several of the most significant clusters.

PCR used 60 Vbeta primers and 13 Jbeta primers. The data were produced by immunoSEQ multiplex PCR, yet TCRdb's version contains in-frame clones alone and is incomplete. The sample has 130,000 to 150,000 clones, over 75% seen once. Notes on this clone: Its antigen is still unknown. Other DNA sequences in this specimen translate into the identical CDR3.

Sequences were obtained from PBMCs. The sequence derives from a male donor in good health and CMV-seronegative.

The CDR3 nucleotides are TGCGCCAGCAGCTCAGGGACAGGGGGTTACGAGCAGTACTTC. The encoded protein is CASSSGTGGYEQYF. This chain links TRBV5-1 with TRBJ2-7; 11 bases agree with TRBD1. The germline V gene encodes CDR1 SGHRS and CDR2 YFSETQ. The CDR3 contains 14 residues. V was pared by 3 bases and J by 4 bases, with 3 bases of the junction left unmatched.